The rows below give T cell receptor beta chains drawn from one sample of a study of CD8 T cells in Susac syndrome. TCRdb reprocessed the immunoSEQ multiplex PCR reads via MiXCR and lists one record per CDR3 protein. The sample consists of about 280,000 distinct CDR3 sequences, about 85% of them appearing once. Sequencing used CD8+ T cells from PBMCs. These receptors were obtained from a human donor with multiple sclerosis. Both conserved end residues are trimmed from each CDR3.

v_call: TRBV6-5; cdr3_aa: ASSFLRDNPFRQPQH
v_call: TRBV9; cdr3_aa: ASSVAKGEQF
v_call: TRBV19; cdr3_aa: ASSPGQGFFGYT
v_call: TRBV14; cdr3_aa: ASSRATSRNEQF
v_call: TRBV2; cdr3_aa: ASSPTSTGINSYNEQF
v_call: TRBV29-1; cdr3_aa: SVEGGDSHPSYEQY
v_call: TRBV9; cdr3_aa: ASSVGNEQY
v_call: TRBV29-1; cdr3_aa: SVPGQPVAYGYT
v_call: TRBV11-2; cdr3_aa: ASSTTSGRGNEQF
v_call: TRBV27; cdr3_aa: ASSVWGRNQPQH
v_call: TRBV7-9; cdr3_aa: ASSPLKQPQH
v_call: TRBV9; cdr3_aa: ASSEQGAGGYT
v_call: TRBV12-3/TRBV12-4; cdr3_aa: ASSFRYQGREGTQY
v_call: TRBV6-6; cdr3_aa: ASSPALDTIY
v_call: TRBV11-2; cdr3_aa: ASTVAGTSTDTQY
v_call: TRBV4-1; cdr3_aa: ASSQDDRNGNTIY
v_call: TRBV4-1; cdr3_aa: ASSQSRELTHEQY
v_call: TRBV28; cdr3_aa: ASSFGGDRVDEQY
v_call: TRBV11-2; cdr3_aa: ASSLAGGSNQPQH
v_call: TRBV30; cdr3_aa: AWSSWVSSYEQY
v_call: TRBV20-1; cdr3_aa: SARGDRNQPQH
v_call: TRBV15; cdr3_aa: ATSTPSSYEQF
v_call: TRBV30; cdr3_aa: AWSVPGLGGYEQY
v_call: TRBV7-9; cdr3_aa: ASSLVSGSYNEQF
v_call: TRBV28; cdr3_aa: ASSSMSGEYNEQF